A selection of T cell receptor beta chains follows, all from one sample in a study of T cells in Graves' hyperthyroidism and ophthalmopathy. MiXCR was run by TCRdb on the multiplex PCR reads, yielding one entry per CDR3 protein. The sample holds fewer than 600,000 distinct CDR3 sequences, under 15% seen once. Sequencing was done on a sample of blood. The receptors derive from a woman between 18 and 29 years old with Graves' hyperthyroidism. Each CDR3 is given with its conserved first and last residue. Each record gives: D gene, clone size, J gene, V gene, CDR3 DNA, CDR3 protein. A D gene is named only where the DNA matches it firmly. Where a row states a size, it is once, few, many or the class of an expanded clone; other rows omit it.

D: -
size: many
J: TRBJ2-2
V: TRBV6-1
DNA: TGTGCCAGCAGTAGAAGCAGAACGAACACCGGGGAGCTGTTTTTT
CDR3: CASSRSRTNTGELFF

D: -
size: -
J: TRBJ1-4
V: TRBV4-1
DNA: TGCGCCAGCAGCCAACCTGACAGGAAAGATGAAAAACTGTTTTTT
CDR3: CASSQPDRKDEKLFF

D: -
size: -
J: TRBJ2-1
V: TRBV6-2/TRBV6-3
DNA: TGTGCCAGCAGAATAGTCGGCGAGCAGTTCTTC
CDR3: CASRIVGEQFF

D: -
size: many
J: TRBJ1-5
V: TRBV30
DNA: TGTGCCTGGAGTGGCTCGATCAGTAGCAATCAGCCCCAGCATTTT
CDR3: CAWSGSISSNQPQHF

D: -
size: once
J: TRBJ2-7
V: TRBV2
DNA: TGCGCCAGCAGCCCAGGTGCTGCGGGACATCCCCCCTACGAGCAGTACTTC
CDR3: CASSPGAAGHPPYEQYF

D: -
size: many
J: TRBJ1-2
V: TRBV20-1
DNA: TGCAGTGCTATGAGGGCCCCACTAGAAGGCTACACCTTC
CDR3: CSAMRAPLEGYTF

D: -
size: many
J: TRBJ2-5
V: TRBV24-1
DNA: TGTGCCACCAGTGATAACAGGGGGGGGACCCAGTACTTC
CDR3: CATSDNRGGTQYF

D: -
size: many
J: TRBJ2-7
V: TRBV30
DNA: TGTGCCTGGAGTGAGGGGTTATACGAGCAGTACTTC
CDR3: CAWSEGLYEQYF

D: -
size: many
J: TRBJ1-1
V: TRBV12-3/TRBV12-4
DNA: TGTGCCAGCAGTCTCCTGACAGGTGAAGCTTTCTTT
CDR3: CASSLLTGEAFF

D: -
size: many
J: TRBJ2-3
V: TRBV11-1
DNA: TGTGCCAGCAGCTTAGAGAACACAGATACGCAGTATTTT
CDR3: CASSLENTDTQYF

D: TRBD2
size: many
J: TRBJ2-1
V: TRBV5-1
DNA: TGCGCCAGCAGCTTAAATGCCGGGACTAGCTCCAATGAGCAGTTCTTC
CDR3: CASSLNAGTSSNEQFF

D: TRBD2
size: -
J: TRBJ2-3
V: TRBV12-3/TRBV12-4
DNA: TGTGCCAGCAGCCTTCAGCGGGAGGGGTGGGCAGATACGCAGTATTTT
CDR3: CASSLQREGWADTQYF

D: TRBD2
size: many
J: TRBJ2-1
V: TRBV18
DNA: TGTGCCAGCTCACCCTCGACTAGCGGGAATGTACTCTACAATGAGCAGTTCTTC
CDR3: CASSPSTSGNVLYNEQFF